Shown below are 28 T cell receptor beta chains from a single sample sequenced in a study of chemoradiotherapy in HPV16-positive cancers. The assay was immunoSEQ multiplex PCR, and TCRdb's table has in-frame clones only and misses some. This table holds 25,000 to 40,000 clones, about 87% found once. The specimen was blood, collected from a patient who underwent chemoradiotherapy. The receptor source for this set is a human donor with HPV-associated anogenital cancer.

The chain has TRBV2 and TRBJ2-1, with TRBD1 identical over 8 bases. The CDR3 extends over 15 amino acids. The germline V gene has CDR1 SNHLY and CDR2 FYNNEI. The V segment lost 6 bases and the J segment 0 bases; nucleotides outside the gene matches: 4. CDR3 sequence: CASRGQASSYNEQFF. CDR3 DNA sequence: TGTGCCAGCAGGGGACAGGCGAGCTCCTACAATGAGCAGTTCTTC.

This chain uses TRBV2 with TRBJ1-1; 11 nucleotides line up with TRBD1. The CDR3 has 16 residues. V was clipped by 3 bases and J by 8 bases; unmatched bases: 11. From germline, CDR1 is SNHLY and CDR2 FYNNEI. CDR3 DNA: TGTGCCAGCAGTGACTGGGGGGTTGGACAGGGGGCCGAAGCTTTCTTT. Protein sequence: CASSDWGVGQGAEAFF.

The chain employs TRBV6-6 and TRBJ2-7; D gene unclear. This CDR3 comprises 10 residues. The V gene lost 6 bases and the J gene lost 3 bases, with 3 bases spanning the gap. CDR1 is MNHNY, CDR2 SVGAGI, per germline (reference sequence). CDR3 sequence: CASRDYEQYF. The CDR3 region has the DNA TGTGCCAGCAGGGACTACGAGCAGTACTTC.

V usage is TRBV5-6 and J usage is TRBJ2-2, with 10 bases matching TRBD1. There are 15 residues in the CDR3. After removal of 5 bases from V and 4 bases from J, the junction contained 5 bases not matched to a gene. CDR1 is SGHDT, CDR2 YYEEEE, per germline. CDR3 region: CASSSGTGVTGELFF. In nucleotides, the CDR3 is TGTGCCAGCAGTTCCGGGACAGGGGTCACCGGGGAGCTGTTTTTT.

The chain couples TRBV6-5 to TRBJ2-3; perhaps TRBD2 as D (7 bases). There are 12 residues in the CDR3. V lost 7 bases to trimming and J lost 6 bases, with 11 bases between them. Germline V gene data show CDR1 as MNHEY and CDR2 as SVGAGI. The chain's CDR3 is CASKGGVDTQYF. The CDR3 bases are TGTGCCAGCAAGGGGGGGGTGGATACGCAGTATTTT.

The chain recombines TRBV5-1 with TRBJ2-1; 11 bases align to TRBD2. Germline V gene sequence: CDR1 SGHRS, CDR2 YFSETQ. The CDR3 runs 16 residues. V lost 4 bases to trimming and J lost 5 bases; unmatched junction nucleotides: 8. CDR3 protein: CASSKNSGRENNEQFF. The CDR3 coding sequence is TGCGCCAGCAGCAAAAATAGCGGGAGGGAAAACAATGAGCAGTTCTTC.

The rearrangement links TRBV28 to TRBJ1-5, with TRBD1 as a possible D gene (5 bases). CDR1 is MDHEN, CDR2 SYDVKM, per germline. Trimming left V 7 bases short and J 7 bases short, with 29 bases between. CDR3 length equals 18 residues. The CDR3 sequence is CASINRDRSYRTRQPQHF. The CDR3, as DNA: TGTGCCAGCATCAACCGGGACCGCTCTTACCGAACACGACAGCCCCAGCATTTT. The full variable domain, rest sourced from reference TRBV28 and TRBJ1-5, is DVKVTQSSRYLVKRTGEKVFLECVQDMDHENMFWYRQDPGLGLRLIYFSYDVKMKEKGDIPEGYSVSREKKERFSLILESASTNQTSMYLCASINRDRSYRTRQPQHFGDGTRLSIL.

This rearrangement joins TRBV9 to TRBJ2-2; D is undetermined. The germline V gene has CDR1 SGDLS and CDR2 YYNGEE. Trimming took 0 bases from V and 3 from J, leaving 6 bases between them. The CDR3 runs 14 residues. The DNA of the CDR3 is TGTGCCAGCAGCGTAGGGGTCGACACCGGGGAGCTGTTTTTT. Its protein product is CASSVGVDTGELFF.

The table lists this clone with a count of one. The chain has TRBV19 and TRBJ1-5, with unresolved D. This CDR3 is built from 13 residues. The germline V gene encodes CDR1 LNHDA and CDR2 SQIVND (reference sequence). V was clipped by 4 bases and J by 5 bases, with 9 bases between them. CDR3 sequence (DNA): TGTGCCAGTAGTAATTTAGGAGATCAGCCCCAGCATTTT. It is translated as CASSNLGDQPQHF.

The rearrangement links TRBV30 to TRBJ1-1, with D uncertain. V shed 3 bases and J shed 7 bases, with 9 bases lying between them. CDR3 length equals 11 residues. Per germline, CDR1 GTSNPN and CDR2 SVGIG (reference sequence). The CDR3 nucleotides are TGTGCCTGGAGCGAAACCTATGAAGCTTTCTTT. Its translation: CAWSETYEAFF.

This clone was observed a single time. Without the conserved terminal phenylalanine or tryptophan, this CDR3 likely stems from a read error. This rearrangement joins TRBV25-1 to TRBJ2-7; D unclear. Germline V gene sequence: CDR1 MGHDK, CDR2 SYGVNS. Trimming cost V 4 bases and J 4 bases, with 5 bases left between them. The CDR3 runs to 11 residues. CDR3 in DNA: TGTGCCAGCAGTGGGGTTTACGAGCAGTACCTC. It encodes CASSGVYEQYL.

The chain joins TRBV9 to TRBJ1-5; 12 positions match TRBD1. J was trimmed by 7 bases and V by 4 bases; bases with no gene match: 6. The CDR3 totals 15 residues. Germline-derived CDR1 and CDR2 are SGDLS and YYNGEE. The CDR3 loop is CASSLGQGAGQPQHF. In nucleotides, the CDR3 is TGTGCCAGCAGCTTGGGACAGGGGGCTGGACAGCCCCAGCATTTT. Combining the CDR3 with reference TRBV9 and TRBJ1-5 gives the whole variable domain DSGVTQTPKHLITATGQRVTLRCSPRSGDLSVYWYQQSLDQGLQFLIQYYNGEERAKGNILERFSAQQFPDLHSELNLSSLELGDSALYFCASSLGQGAGQPQHFGDGTRLSIL.

The V and J genes are TRBV4-1 and TRBJ1-1, with unresolved D. V was clipped by 0 bases and J by 3 bases, with 8 bases between them. The length of the CDR3 is 14 residues. From germline, CDR1 is MGHRA and CDR2 YSYEKL. In DNA form, the CDR3 reads TGCGCCAGCAGCCAAGATCTTGGGCACACTGAAGCTTTCTTT. Translating gives CASSQDLGHTEAFF.

V is TRBV5-6 and J is TRBJ2-1; 8 positions match TRBD2. The CDR3 extends over 16 amino acids. Germline V lookup: CDR1 SGHDT, CDR2 YYEEEE. V trimming: 4 bases; J trimming: 4 bases; junction bases outside the gene matches: 10. The CDR3 DNA reads as TGTGCCAGCAGCCGGCCGGGAGGGAGGGGATACAATGAGCAGTTCTTC. Amino acid sequence: CASSRPGGRGYNEQFF.

V is TRBV14 and J is TRBJ1-3, with D uncertain. Deletions cut 9 bases from V and 4 bases from J, with 10 bases between. Germline V CDR1 and CDR2: SGHDN, FVKESK. The CDR3 is made up of 12 amino acids. The CDR3 loop reads CARRWEGNTIYF. Here the CDR3 DNA reads TGTGCCAGGAGGTGGGAGGGAAACACCATATATTTT.

CDR3 nucleotide sequence: TGTGCCAGCAGTTTGACCCCAGGGGGAGGTGAGCAGTTCTTC. Residues: CASSLTPGGGEQFF. The J gene is TRBJ2-1, the V gene TRBV28, with D maybe TRBD1 (7 bases). The V and J ends lost 3 bases and 9 bases respectively, with 15 bases between them. Germline V gives CDR1 MDHEN, CDR2 SYDVKM. CDR3 length equals 14 residues.

The sample holds one count of this clone. The J gene is TRBJ1-2, the V gene TRBV6-4, with 7 nucleotides matching TRBD1. V lost 5 bases, J lost 8 bases, and 11 bases stayed unmatched. This CDR3 contains 14 residues. Germline CDR1 MRHNA, CDR2 SNTAGT. This chain's CDR3 is CASSKGEGGDGYTF. CDR3 bases: TGTGCCAGCAGTAAAGGGGAAGGGGGCGACGGCTACACCTTC.

J is TRBJ1-2 and V is TRBV2; D possibly corresponds to TRBD1 (5 bases). There are 15 residues in the CDR3. Germline-derived CDR1 and CDR2 are SNHLY and FYNNEI. Trimming pared 4 bases from V and 4 bases from J, leaving 16 bases between. CDR3 DNA sequence: TGTGCCAGCAGTGCCCTTGGGGCGAAGGGCTATGGCTACACCTTC. Its protein is CASSALGAKGYGYTF.

The table lists this clone with a count of one. The chain employs TRBV7-2 and TRBJ2-5; D is unresolved. The CDR3 contains 13 residues. The V end lost 1 base, the J end lost 0 bases, and 3 bases lay between the germline ends. Germline lookup yields CDR1 SGHTA and CDR2 FQGNSA. The DNA of the CDR3 is TGTGCCAGCAGCTTAGAGTACCAAGAGACCCAGTACTTC. Its translation is CASSLEYQETQYF.

The gene calls are TRBV7-9 and TRBJ1-2; 8 nucleotides line up with TRBD1. The CDR3 length is 15 residues. V lost 7 bases and J lost 4; bases outside the gene matches: 11. Germline V gene data show CDR1 as SEHNR and CDR2 as FQNEAQ (reference sequence). The CDR3 region is CASTQTGTGLYGYTF. The CDR3 region has the DNA TGTGCCAGCACCCAAACTGGGACAGGCCTCTATGGCTACACCTTC. Filled out from reference TRBV7-9 and TRBJ1-2, the complete variable domain reads DTGVSQNPRHKITKRGQNVTFRCDPISEHNRLYWYRQTLGQGPEFLTYFQNEAQLEKSRLLSDRFSAERPKGSFSTLEIQRTEQGDSAMYLCASTQTGTGLYGYTFGSGTRLTVV.

The gene calls are TRBV19 and TRBJ1-2; tentative D call: TRBD1 (6 bases). In germline, CDR1 is LNHDA, CDR2 SQIVND (reference sequence). Trimming took 5 bases from V and 4 from J, leaving 11 bases between them. CDR3 length equals 13 residues. The CDR3 is CASSFRQAYGYTF. The CDR3 DNA is TGTGCCAGTAGTTTCCGACAGGCCTATGGCTACACCTTC.

J is TRBJ1-1 and V is TRBV25-1; D is possibly TRBD1 (5 bases). Germline V lookup: CDR1 MGHDK, CDR2 SYGVNS. This CDR3 has 13 residues. Trimming removed 1 base at V and 6 bases at J, with 9 bases between. The CDR3 DNA is TGTGCCAGCAGTGAATCTCGGGGGGCTGAAGCTTTCTTT. Translated, it gives CASSESRGAEAFF. Filled out from reference TRBV25-1 and TRBJ1-1, the complete variable domain reads EADIYQTPRYLVIGTGKKITLECSQTMGHDKMYWYQQDPGMELHLIHYSYGVNSTEKGDLSSESTVSRIRTEHFPLTLESARPSHTSQYLCASSESRGAEAFFGQGTRLTVV.

The chain employs TRBV14 and TRBJ2-7; 14 bases fit TRBD2. Looked up from germline, CDR1 is SGHDN and CDR2 is FVKESK. The junction had 19 bases not matched to a gene; V was cut back by 0 bases and J by 9 bases. This CDR3 contains 20 residues. The CDR3 loop is CASSQDPRTSGRSEVGGQYF. The CDR3, as DNA: TGTGCCAGCAGCCAAGATCCTCGGACTAGCGGGAGGTCCGAGGTGGGTGGGCAGTACTTC.

The chain employs TRBV9 and TRBJ1-1, with 8 bases aligning to TRBD1. With V trimmed by 0 bases and J by 7 bases, 5 bases remained unmatched. Germline loops: CDR1 SGDLS, CDR2 YYNGEE. The CDR3 runs 14 residues. CDR3 nucleotides: TGTGCCAGCAGCGTAGGCAGGGGGCGGGATGAAGCTTTCTTT. Its protein product is CASSVGRGRDEAFF. Supplemented by reference TRBV9 and TRBJ1-1, the full variable domain reads DSGVTQTPKHLITATGQRVTLRCSPRSGDLSVYWYQQSLDQGLQFLIQYYNGEERAKGNILERFSAQQFPDLHSELNLSSLELGDSALYFCASSVGRGRDEAFFGQGTRLTVV.

The chain links TRBV19 to TRBJ2-3; D gene uncertain. The CDR3 contains 12 residues. V lost 6 bases and J lost 0, with 4 bases in between. The germline CDR1 and CDR2 sequences are LNHDA and SQIVND (reference sequence). CDR3 sequence: CASRGSTDTQYF. In DNA, the CDR3 is TGTGCCAGTAGGGGCAGCACAGATACGCAGTATTTT. Together with reference TRBV19 and TRBJ2-3, the CDR3 gives the full variable domain: DGGITQSPKYLFRKEGQNVTLSCEQNLNHDAMYWYRQDPGQGLRLIYYSQIVNDFQKGDIAEGYSVSREKKESFPLTVTSAQKNPTAFYLCASRGSTDTQYFGPGTRLTVL.

V and J are TRBV15 and TRBJ2-5, with 9 bases fitting TRBD2. CDR1 and CDR2 (germline): LNHNV, YYDKDF (reference sequence). This CDR3 contains 19 residues. V gave up 0 bases and J gave up 5 bases; unmatched junction bases: 16. As DNA, the CDR3 is TGTGCCACCAGCAGAGATCCGGCGGGGTCAAGCGGGGGGCGGGAGACCCAGTACTTC. It translates to CATSRDPAGSSGGRETQYF.

The chain employs TRBV5-6 and TRBJ2-2; 9 bases match TRBD1. CDR3 size: 17 residues. Looked up from germline, CDR1 is SGHDT and CDR2 is YYEEEE. Trimming removed 6 bases from V and 4 bases from J; junction bases left unmatched: 13. CDR3 DNA: TGTGCCAGCACCCCTAACGCCGGGACAGGGAGCACCGGGGAGCTGTTTTTT. Translating gives CASTPNAGTGSTGELFF.

The chain employs TRBV13 and TRBJ2-1, with 13 bases that match TRBD2. Trimming at V came to 5 bases and at J to 4 bases, leaving 5 bases not matched to a gene. The germline V gene has CDR1 PRHDT and CDR2 FYEKMQ (reference sequence). The CDR3 spans 16 residues. The CDR3 DNA reads TGTGCCAGCAGCCCCGGGACTAGCGGGACGTACAATGAGCAGTTCTTC. Amino acids: CASSPGTSGTYNEQFF.